The 28 T cell receptor beta chains below come from one sample, sequenced in a study of patients and donors after allogeneic stem cell transplantation. TCRdb redid the calling of the RT-PCR reads with MiXCR, one entry per CDR3 protein. The sample has approximately 200,000 distinct CDR3 sequences, 40% to 45% seen once. The sample comprised blood, either unsorted or a sorted T cell fraction (not recorded which). The receptor set was obtained from a human donor who was either an allogeneic HSCT recipient or a stem cell or donor lymphocyte infusion donor (not recorded which). It is not recorded whose cells these are; they may come from a transplant donor.

The chain has TRBV7-9 and TRBJ2-2; the match to TRBD2 covers 7 bases. The germline gives CDR1 SEHNR, CDR2 FQNEAQ (reference sequence). The CDR3 length is 16 residues. Losses at the gene ends were 4 bases for V and 2 bases for J; bases not matched to a gene: 7. In DNA, the CDR3 is TGTGCCAGCAGCTCCGCGGGGGTCCTTAACACCGGGGAGCTGTTTTTT. It yields the protein CASSSAGVLNTGELFF.

This clonotype was detected ten times or more. V is TRBV5-6 and J is TRBJ1-1; perhaps TRBD1 as D (5 bases). This CDR3 region has 13 residues. The germline gives CDR1 SGHDT, CDR2 YYEEEE. Deletions cut 1 base from V and 3 bases from J, with 7 bases between. The CDR3 DNA reads TGTGCCAGCAGCTTGAGGGGAGACACTGAAGCTTTCTTT. It specifies CASSLRGDTEAFF.

The chain joins TRBV7-9 to TRBJ2-1; no definite D call. In germline, CDR1 is SEHNR, CDR2 FQNEAQ (reference sequence). V was cut by 3 bases and J by 4 bases, with 13 bases left in between. This CDR3 is built from 15 residues. The chain's CDR3 is CASSFRTKIYNEQFF. In DNA form, the CDR3 reads TGTGCCAGCAGCTTCCGGACCAAAATATACAATGAGCAGTTCTTC.

This rearrangement joins TRBV5-6 to TRBJ2-7; no reliable D call. The V end was cut by 5 bases, the J end by 3 bases, with 12 bases between. CDR1 SGHDT and CDR2 YYEEEE come from the germline V gene. The CDR3 is made up of 13 amino acids. The CDR3 loop is CASSVGWVYEQYF. DNA for the CDR3: TGTGCCAGCAGTGTAGGATGGGTCTACGAGCAGTACTTC.

This clonotype was detected only a few times. V usage is TRBV15 and J usage is TRBJ1-2; 8 bases line up with TRBD1. V was pared by 2 bases and J by 4 bases, with 6 bases of the junction left unmatched. The CDR3 length is 15 residues. CDR1 is LNHNV and CDR2 is YYDKDF in the germline V gene (reference sequence). The CDR3 nucleotides read TGTGCCACCAGCAGACGCCGACAGGGGACCTATGGCTACACCTTC. Translating it yields CATSRRRQGTYGYTF.

The V and J genes are TRBV9 and TRBJ2-1; 9 nucleotides align to TRBD2. The trim removed 0 bases at V and 6 bases at J, leaving 10 bases unmatched. The CDR3 spans 17 residues. CDR1 and CDR2 (germline): SGDLS, YYNGEE. CDR3 sequence: CASSVEAEAGGSNEQFF. The CDR3 region has the DNA TGTGCCAGCAGCGTAGAGGCGGAAGCGGGAGGTAGCAATGAGCAGTTCTTC.

V gene TRBV7-8 combines with J gene TRBJ2-2; D tentatively fits TRBD1 or TRBD2 (5 bases each). This CDR3 region has 18 residues. The germline V gene encodes CDR1 SGHVS and CDR2 FQNEAQ. V was cut by 2 bases and J by 0 bases, with 16 bases left in between. CDR3 amino acids: CASSLRDGLDSNTGELFF. The CDR3 coding sequence is TGTGCCAGCAGCTTACGGGACGGGCTAGACTCGAACACCGGGGAGCTGTTTTTT.

Only one count was recorded for this clonotype. Compared with germline, one end of the junction differs, possibly owing to a read error. J is TRBJ1-2 and V is TRBV6-5; tentatively, D is TRBD1 (6 bases). From germline, CDR1 is MNHEY and CDR2 SVGAGI. The CDR3 length is 17 residues. The DNA for the CDR3 is TGTGCCAGCAGTCACTCCATTTACAGGGACCACAACTATGGCTACACCTTC. Translated: CASSHSIYRDHNYGYTF.

This clonotype appeared a few times. In nucleotides, the CDR3 is TGTGCCAGCTCACCCGACAGGGTTTCTGGAAACACCATATATTTT. This sequence encodes CASSPDRVSGNTIYF. The chain uses TRBV18 and TRBJ1-3; 7 bases fit TRBD1. The CDR3 sequence is 15 residues long. Germline lookup yields CDR1 KGHSH and CDR2 LQKENI. Trimming removed 3 bases from V and 1 base from J; junction bases left unmatched: 3.

The V gene is TRBV4-1, the J gene TRBJ1-2; weak D call: TRBD1 (6 bases). Germline V gives CDR1 MGHRA, CDR2 YSYEKL. The CDR3 is made up of 15 amino acids. Trimming removed 1 base from V and 8 bases from J, with 17 bases in between. CDR3 coding DNA: TGCGCCAGCAGCCAAGGAGCAGGGGAAGCTCGAGGCTACACCTTC. Translation gives CASSQGAGEARGYTF.

V usage is TRBV6-5 and J usage is TRBJ1-5, with 9 positions matching TRBD1. Germline V gene sequence: CDR1 MNHEY, CDR2 SVGAGI. The CDR3 loop spans 15 amino acids. The V segment lost 7 bases and the J segment 6 bases; nucleotides outside the gene matches: 10. CDR3 residues: CASKEQGAVAQPQHF. The DNA for the CDR3 is TGTGCCAGCAAAGAACAGGGGGCCGTAGCTCAGCCCCAGCATTTT.

This clonotype showed up just a few times. This chain connects TRBV30 to TRBJ2-7; D might be TRBD1 (6 bases). The germline gives CDR1 GTSNPN, CDR2 SVGIG (reference sequence). V lost 3 bases to trimming and J lost 3 bases, with 9 bases between them. This CDR3 region has 12 residues. The CDR3 loop reads CAWSQQGYEQYF. The CDR3 DNA follows: TGTGCCTGGAGCCAACAGGGCTACGAGCAGTACTTC.

This clonotype was seen more than once but under ten times. The genes are TRBV27 and TRBJ1-5; D gene unclear. Per the germline V gene, CDR1 is MNHEY and CDR2 is SMNVEV (reference sequence). CDR3 size: 15 residues. Trimming pared 3 bases from V and 9 bases from J, leaving 18 bases between. DNA of the CDR3: TGTGCCAGCAGTTTGGGTCGCAGTGGAGTCGGGCCCCAGCATTTT. Translating gives CASSLGRSGVGPQHF.

In this sample, this clonotype turned up a few times. The chain recombines TRBV7-9 with TRBJ1-1; D may be TRBD1 (5 bases). V shed 1 base and J shed 3 bases, with 12 bases lying between them. The CDR3 is 15 residues long. CDR1 and CDR2 (germline): SEHNR, FQNEAQ (reference sequence). CDR3 sequence (DNA): TGTGCCAGCAGCTTAGTTGGGGGTTTTGACACTGAAGCTTTCTTT. It specifies CASSLVGGFDTEAFF.

This rearrangement joins TRBV9 to TRBJ2-1; TRBD1 might be the D (6 bases). The CDR3 spans 16 residues. CDR1 and CDR2 (germline): SGDLS, YYNGEE. The V end lost 4 bases, the J end lost 5 bases, and 19 bases lay between the germline ends. CDR3 amino acids: CASSLPRDMGDNEQFF. The CDR3 nucleotides are TGTGCCAGCAGCCTCCCACGGGACATGGGTGACAATGAGCAGTTCTTC.

The V call is TRBV5-1, the J call TRBJ1-4; D gene unclear. The CDR3 is made up of 14 amino acids. V was pared by 1 base and J by 8 bases, with 12 bases between. Germline V lookup: CDR1 SGHRS, CDR2 YFSETQ. The CDR3 region is CASSLIGSSEKLFF. Here the CDR3 DNA reads TGCGCCAGCAGCTTGATTGGGTCCAGCGAAAAACTGTTTTTT.

V and J are TRBV5-6 and TRBJ1-2; D gene unclear. The CDR3 is made up of 13 amino acids. Germline CDR1 SGHDT, CDR2 YYEEEE. The germline V and J ends were trimmed by 0 bases and 8 bases, with 11 bases remaining between them. This CDR3 reads CASSLGRENGYTF. The CDR3 nucleotides are TGTGCCAGCAGCTTGGGTCGGGAGAACGGCTACACCTTC.

This clonotype was recorded a few times. This chain joins TRBV30 and TRBJ2-2, with D hard to call. CDR3 length: 13 amino acids. CDR1 and CDR2 (germline): GTSNPN, SVGIG (reference sequence). Trimming stripped 2 bases from V and 4 bases from J, with 8 bases between. The CDR3 here is CAWSKDATGELFF. CDR3 sequence (DNA): TGTGCCTGGAGTAAGGACGCCACCGGGGAGCTGTTTTTT.

V usage is TRBV6-5 and J usage is TRBJ1-6; D gene unclear. The germline CDR1 and CDR2 sequences are MNHEY and SVGAGI. CDR3 length equals 18 residues. Trimming pared 5 bases from V and 0 bases from J, leaving 17 bases between. The CDR3 is CASSTLGRLSSYNSPLHF. In DNA, the CDR3 is TGTGCCAGCAGTACCCTAGGACGGCTGAGCTCCTATAATTCACCCCTCCACTTT.

This clonotype turned up a few times. V and J are TRBV4-3 and TRBJ2-3; D is unresolved. V lost 0 bases and J lost 6, with 10 bases in between. From germline, CDR1 is LGHNA and CDR2 YSLEER. CDR3 length: 14 residues. CDR3 residues: CASSQDLLLDTQYF. DNA for the CDR3: TGCGCCAGCAGCCAAGATCTCCTCCTTGATACGCAGTATTTT.

The V and J genes are TRBV4-1 and TRBJ1-1; 9 positions match TRBD1. The CDR3 loop spans 16 amino acids. Germline V gene sequence: CDR1 MGHRA, CDR2 YSYEKL. V lost 4 bases and J lost 5; bases outside the gene matches: 11. The CDR3 protein is CASSLPSTGGRTEAFF. The DNA for the CDR3 is TGCGCCAGCAGCCTCCCCTCGACAGGGGGGAGAACTGAAGCTTTCTTT.

The chain combines TRBV7-9 with TRBJ2-3, with 9 bases aligning to TRBD2. In germline, CDR1 is SEHNR, CDR2 FQNEAQ (reference sequence). V lost 7 bases to trimming and J lost 5 bases; unmatched junction nucleotides: 7. The CDR3 sequence is 14 residues long. The DNA for the CDR3 is TGTGCCAGCACCGCGGGAGGGACCCTAGATACGCAGTATTTT. Translated, it gives CASTAGGTLDTQYF.

This chain links TRBV14 with TRBJ2-7; D is possibly TRBD2 (5 bases). CDR1 SGHDN and CDR2 FVKESK come from the germline V gene. This CDR3 has 15 residues. Trimming stripped 1 base from V and 2 bases from J, with 12 bases between. In DNA, the CDR3 is TGTGCCAGCAGCCAAGTTCTAGCAAGCGCCTACGAGCAGTACTTC. Translated, it gives CASSQVLASAYEQYF.

This clonotype showed up just a few times. The rearrangement uses TRBV12-3 or TRBV12-4 and TRBJ2-1, with D unclear. This CDR3 has 11 residues. V shed 5 bases and J shed 9 bases, with 8 bases lying between them. The CDR3 protein is CASSQIGEQFF. The CDR3 DNA sequence: TGTGCCAGCAGTCAAATTGGTGAGCAGTTCTTC.

V usage is TRBV29-1 and J usage is TRBJ2-7; 7 bases line up with TRBD1. V dropped 6 bases and J dropped 1; count of bases not matched to a gene: 15. The CDR3 has 16 residues. CDR1 is SQVTM, CDR2 ANQGSEA, per germline. CDR3 protein: CSVRYPTGTASYEQYF. The CDR3 DNA reads as TGCAGCGTACGATACCCGACCGGGACAGCATCCTACGAGCAGTACTTC.

This clonotype was seen repeatedly, ten times or more. The chain is built from TRBV27 and TRBJ1-1; weak D call: TRBD1 (6 bases). CDR3 length equals 17 residues. Germline V gives CDR1 MNHEY, CDR2 SMNVEV (reference sequence). Trimming stripped 3 bases from V and 3 bases from J, with 20 bases between. The CDR3 is CASSFRAGGAVDTEAFF. The CDR3, as DNA: TGTGCCAGCAGTTTTAGGGCGGGGGGCGCAGTGGACACTGAAGCTTTCTTT.

For this clonotype: The junction shows a germline mismatch at one end, possibly a read error. DNA for the CDR3: TGTGTCAGCAGCCAGACAGGGGTAATCGTCACTGAAGCTTTCTTT. Its protein product is CVSSQTGVIVTEAFF. The chain carries TRBV7-2 and TRBJ1-1; 8 nucleotides match TRBD1. The CDR3 loop spans 15 amino acids. Germline lookup yields CDR1 SGHTA and CDR2 FQGNSA.

This clonotype was seen only once. Here the CDR3 DNA reads TGCAGTGCTAGAGAACGGGAAGATCTTTGGAATGAGCAGTTCTTC. Translating gives CSAREREDLWNEQFF. This chain links TRBV20-1 with TRBJ2-1; tentative D call: TRBD2 (5 bases). The V gene's germline CDR1 is DFQATT and CDR2 SNEGSKA (reference sequence). The CDR3 extends over 15 amino acids. The V and J ends lost 0 bases and 7 bases respectively, with 16 bases between them.